A single sample is the source of the 24 T cell receptor beta chains below, sequenced in a study of T-cell memory formation after mild COVID-19. TCRdb called the 5' RACE reads again in MiXCR, with one record for every CDR3 protein. The sample gives more than 110,000 distinct CDR3 sequences, around 15% of which show up once; about 27% is in the top ten. Sequences were obtained from PBMCs or a T cell subset sorted from them (not recorded which). The receptors originated from an adult woman who had mild COVID-19 (a few samples of this study predate the infection). Cell type and time point are not known.

The table lists this clonotype with a few counts. The chain recombines TRBV6-5 with TRBJ1-1; D may be TRBD1 (6 bases). The V end was cut by 2 bases, the J end by 5 bases, with 12 bases between. The germline V gene has CDR1 MNHEY and CDR2 SVGAGI. This CDR3 has 14 amino acids. CDR3 nucleotide sequence: TGTGCCAGCAGTTACGCAGGGGCGTGGACTGAAGCTTTCTTT. It encodes CASSYAGAWTEAFF.

The V and J genes are TRBV6-5 and TRBJ1-4, with unresolved D. CDR1 is MNHEY, CDR2 SVGAGI, per germline. V lost 6 bases and J 5 bases, leaving 13 bases between the germline ends. The CDR3 contains 14 residues. DNA for the CDR3: TGTGCCAGCAGGCCCACCGAAGGGAATGAAAAACTGTTTTTT. It translates to CASRPTEGNEKLFF.

J is TRBJ1-2 and V is TRBV9; possibly TRBD1 for D (6 bases). Trimming shortened V by 0 bases and J by 4 bases, and 10 bases separated the two germline ends. Germline V gives CDR1 SGDLS, CDR2 YYNGEE. This CDR3 spans 14 amino acids. The CDR3 DNA sequence: TGTGCCAGCAGCGTAGCCCAAGGGGGCTATGGCTACACCTTC. Its translation is CASSVAQGGYGYTF.

The genes are TRBV6-5 and TRBJ1-1, with TRBD1 as a possible D gene (6 bases). In germline, CDR1 is MNHEY, CDR2 SVGAGI. The germline V and J ends were trimmed by 0 bases and 4 bases, with 9 bases remaining between them. The CDR3 is 14 amino acids. The CDR3 DNA reads TGTGCCAGCAGTTACTCCCAGGGGTCCACTGAAGCTTTCTTT. This gives the protein CASSYSQGSTEAFF.

The chain couples TRBV20-1 to TRBJ1-1; D gene ambiguous. V was trimmed by 6 bases and J by 8 bases, leaving 16 bases between them. The CDR3 contains 12 residues. Germline V lookup: CDR1 DFQATT, CDR2 SNEGSKA (reference sequence). CDR3 nucleotides: TGCAGTGCGCCAACGGTCGTGGGGGAAGCTTTCTTT. Its translation is CSAPTVVGEAFF.

The chain has TRBV7-3 and TRBJ2-1; unclear D gene. The length of the CDR3 is 14 residues. The ends were cut back, 5 bases at V and 8 bases at J, with 16 bases in the middle. Germline values: CDR1 SGHTA, CDR2 FQGTGA. The CDR3 protein is CASSRLALFDEQFF. In DNA, the CDR3 is TGTGCCAGCAGCCGGTTAGCATTGTTCGATGAGCAGTTCTTC. The full variable domain, in which reference TRBV7-3 and TRBJ2-1 provide the parts outside the CDR3, is GAGVSQTPSNKVTEKGKYVELRCDPISGHTALYWYRQSLGQGPEFLIYFQGTGAADDSGLPNDRFFAVRPEGSVSTLKIQRTERGDSAVYLCASSRLALFDEQFFGPGTRLTVL.

This clonotype has more than one count but fewer than ten. The genes are TRBV5-4 and TRBJ2-1; D call uncertain. V was pared by 0 bases and J by 8 bases, with 15 bases between. The germline V gene has CDR1 SGHNT and CDR2 YYREEE (reference sequence). The CDR3 has 15 residues. CDR3 bases: TGTGCCAGCAGCTTGGTTCCTCGGCCGCTCGATGAGCAGTTCTTC. Amino acid sequence: CASSLVPRPLDEQFF.

This clonotype was picked up many times. This chain connects TRBV4-1 to TRBJ2-5, with D perhaps matching TRBD2 (7 bases). This CDR3 has 20 residues. Germline loops: CDR1 MGHRA, CDR2 YSYEKL. The V and J ends lost 0 bases and 2 bases respectively, with 25 bases between them. CDR3 nucleotides: TGCGCCAGCAGCCAAGATGGAGGGGGGGTCAGGAGGAAAAGACAAGAGACCCAGTACTTC. Residues: CASSQDGGGVRRKRQETQYF.

This clonotype was observed a handful of times. The chain couples TRBV5-1 to TRBJ2-7; perhaps TRBD2 as D (5 bases). Trimming removed 1 base from V and 6 bases from J, with 17 bases in between. CDR3 size: 15 residues. Germline V gives CDR1 SGHRS, CDR2 YFSETQ. The CDR3 DNA sequence: TGCGCCAGCAGCTTGACCGGGAACGGGATCCGCGAGCAGTACTTC. Amino acids: CASSLTGNGIREQYF.

The genes are TRBV6-5 and TRBJ1-1; D unresolved. This CDR3 has 13 amino acids. CDR1 and CDR2 (germline): MNHEY, SVGAGI. Trimming cost V 7 bases and J 1 base, with 10 bases left between them. Here the CDR3 reads CASTGYGNTEAFF. For the CDR3, the DNA is TGTGCCAGCACAGGTTATGGGAACACTGAAGCTTTCTTT.

This clonotype came up many times. The J gene is TRBJ2-7, the V gene TRBV7-6, with 7 bases identical to TRBD2. CDR3 size: 14 residues. V trimming: 3 bases; J trimming: 4 bases; junction bases outside the gene matches: 6. Germline V gives CDR1 SGHVS, CDR2 FNYEAQ. CDR3 bases: TGTGCCAGCAGCTTGGGGGAGGGGTCGTACGAGCAGTACTTC. Translated: CASSLGEGSYEQYF.

This sequence joins TRBV29-1 and TRBJ2-4; tentatively, D is TRBD2 (6 bases). V dropped 6 bases and J dropped 0 bases, with 15 bases sitting between them. From germline, CDR1 is SQVTM and CDR2 ANQGSEA. There are 15 residues in the CDR3. The CDR3 protein is CSVRGTSLAKNIQYF. In DNA form, the CDR3 reads TGCAGCGTGCGAGGGACTTCACTAGCCAAAAACATTCAGTACTTC.

The rearrangement uses TRBV2 and TRBJ1-5, with D perhaps TRBD1 (6 bases). The CDR3 has 16 amino acids. The germline V gene encodes CDR1 SNHLY and CDR2 FYNNEI. The germline V and J ends were trimmed by 0 bases and 7 bases, with 16 bases remaining between them. The CDR3 DNA sequence: TGTGCCAGCAGTGAAGCCGGGACACCCTTAAGACAGCCCCAGCATTTT. This gives the protein CASSEAGTPLRQPQHF.

The rearrangement links TRBV7-9 to TRBJ1-1, with 8 bases fitting TRBD1. The J segment lost 4 bases and the V segment lost 3 bases, leaving 1 base of the junction unmatched. The CDR3 is 13 residues long. Germline CDR1 reads SEHNR; CDR2 reads FQNEAQ (reference sequence). In DNA, the CDR3 is TGTGCCAGCAGCTTCGGACAGGGCACTGAAGCTTTCTTT. Amino acid sequence: CASSFGQGTEAFF.

The chain's CDR3 is CASSLAQDRYTEAFF. The CDR3 bases are TGCGCCAGCAGCTTGGCCCAAGATCGGTACACTGAAGCTTTCTTT. The chain combines TRBV5-1 with TRBJ1-1, with D hard to call. Germline V lookup: CDR1 SGHRS, CDR2 YFSETQ. The CDR3 covers 15 residues. The V end was cut by 0 bases, the J end by 3 bases, with 12 bases between.

This chain uses TRBV7-9 with TRBJ2-7, with 7 positions matching TRBD1. CDR3 length equals 15 residues. Germline lookup yields CDR1 SEHNR and CDR2 FQNEAQ (reference sequence). J gave up 6 bases and V 5 bases, and 13 bases lay outside the gene matches. The CDR3 here is CASSSTGDPIAEQYF. CDR3 sequence (DNA): TGTGCCAGCAGCAGTACAGGGGACCCCATCGCCGAGCAGTACTTC.

About this clonotype: One junction end disagrees with the germline gene, perhaps due to a read error. V and J are TRBV9 and TRBJ1-2; D not resolved. The CDR3 runs to 13 residues. The germline V gene encodes CDR1 SGDLS and CDR2 YYNGEE. The CDR3 DNA is TGTGCCAGCAGCGTAGGCCGGGGAATGGCGCAGCAGTTC. Translated, it gives CASSVGRGMAQQF.

J is TRBJ2-7 and V is TRBV21-1. TRBV21-1 is given as a pseudogene. The CDR3 runs 15 residues. CDR3 nucleotides: TGTGCCAGCAGCAAAGTCACACCAAGCTCCTACGAGCAGTACTTC. This translates into CASSKVTPSSYEQYF.

This sequence joins TRBV24-1 and TRBJ2-1, with D possibly matching TRBD2 (6 bases). From germline, CDR1 is KGHDR and CDR2 SFDVKD. The CDR3 spans 14 residues. Trimming pared 4 bases from V and 8 bases from J, leaving 14 bases between. In DNA, the CDR3 is TGTGCCACCAGTGAGATTGGAGGGATTTATGAGCAGTTCTTC. Translating gives CATSEIGGIYEQFF.

This clonotype was picked up a small number of times. This sequence joins TRBV25-1 and TRBJ2-2; a weak D match, TRBD2 (6 bases). The germline V gene has CDR1 MGHDK and CDR2 SYGVNS. V lost 1 base and J 7 bases, leaving 13 bases between the germline ends. The CDR3 consists of 15 residues. Here the CDR3 reads CASSEWSGDHGELFF. In DNA form, the CDR3 reads TGTGCCAGCAGTGAATGGTCGGGAGATCACGGGGAGCTGTTTTTT.

This chain connects TRBV7-7 to TRBJ2-1; 8 bases align to TRBD2. The CDR3 is 16 amino acids. After removal of 6 bases from V and 4 bases from J, the junction contained 11 bases not matched to a gene. Germline assignment: CDR1 SSHAT and CDR2 FNYEAQ (reference sequence). The CDR3 sequence: CASSRIPGLGYNEQFF. DNA of the CDR3: TGTGCCAGCAGTCGTATACCGGGACTAGGGTACAATGAGCAGTTCTTC.

This clonotype was counted a few times. The CDR3 spells CASVLSPSSYNEQFF. The CDR3 DNA reads as TGCGCCAGCGTGTTGAGCCCGAGCTCCTACAATGAGCAGTTCTTC. The rearrangement uses TRBV4-1 and TRBJ2-1; unclear D gene. V dropped 8 bases and J dropped 0 bases, with 14 bases sitting between them. The CDR3 is made up of 15 amino acids. The germline V gene encodes CDR1 MGHRA and CDR2 YSYEKL.

V gene TRBV7-9 combines with J gene TRBJ1-1, with TRBD1 matching over 10 bases. This CDR3 is 16 amino acids long. The ends lost 2 bases at V and 5 bases at J; junction bases unmatched: 8. Per germline, CDR1 SEHNR and CDR2 FQNEAQ (reference sequence). Here the CDR3 reads CASSLSSGTGVTEAFF. The CDR3 bases are TGTGCCAGCAGCTTATCCTCGGGGACAGGGGTGACTGAAGCTTTCTTT. The whole variable domain, remainder taken from reference TRBV7-9 and TRBJ1-1, is DTGVSQNPRHKITKRGQNVTFRCDPISEHNRLYWYRQTLGQGPEFLTYFQNEAQLEKSRLLSDRFSAERPKGSFSTLEIQRTEQGDSAMYLCASSLSSGTGVTEAFFGQGTRLTVV.

This clonotype turned up a few times. V usage is TRBV7-2 and J usage is TRBJ1-1; weak D call: TRBD1 (5 bases). The CDR3 covers 16 residues. CDR1 is SGHTA and CDR2 is FQGNSA in the germline V gene. V dropped 5 bases and J dropped 0 bases, with 16 bases sitting between them. CDR3 region: CASSRGRRGVNTEAFF. In DNA, the CDR3 is TGTGCCAGCAGCCGTGGCAGGAGGGGAGTGAACACTGAAGCTTTCTTT. Full variable domain (outside the CDR3, taken from reference TRBV7-2 and TRBJ1-1): GAGVSQSPSNKVTEKGKDVELRCDPISGHTALYWYRQSLGQGLEFLIYFQGNSAPDKSGLPSDRFSAERTGGSVSTLTIQRTQQEDSAVYLCASSRGRRGVNTEAFFGQGTRLTVV.